The T cell receptor (beta chain) under discussion was sequenced for a study of blood T cell repertoires in COVID-19. For the study at large: COVID-19 samples collected from the United States, Italy and Spain covered acute and convalescent phases. In each case, the material was cDNA or gDNA derived from T cells, B-cell-depleted T cells, or PBMCs.

Authors' data handling: Estimation of nucleated cell counts was performed using reference gene primer amplification. Profiling relied on immunoSEQ multiplex PCR, and the TCRdb table lists in-frame clones only, not all of them. V and J calls and clone size come straight from that table; D and trimming were deduced from the DNA. The sample comprises 130,000 or so clones, approximately 86% of which are singletons, and 10% to 12% rests with the top ten. Germline CDR1 MDHEN, CDR2 SYDVKM. V lost 8 bases and J 5 bases, leaving 22 bases between the germline ends. This CDR3 is 16 amino acids long. This TCR was sampled from an older woman with COVID-19, enrolled during active disease. The sample comprised peripheral blood. The chain recombines TRBV28 with TRBJ1-5; D gene ambiguous. CDR3 protein: CASPPRVGRLDQPQHF. The CDR3 bases are TGTGCCAGCCCACCTCGGGTAGGGAGGTTGGATCAGCCCCAGCATTTT.